The 9 T cell receptor beta chains below come from one sample, sequenced in a study of T cell responses to AZD1222 COVID-19 vaccine. Produced via immunoSEQ multiplex PCR; TCRdb's table is partial and in-frame only. The sample lists just over 95,000 clones, less than 90% occurring once. Sequences were derived from peripheral blood, sampled on day 0 of AZD1222 vaccination. The receptors were gathered from an adult in good health.

The CDR3 here is CASSLEAENEQFF. The CDR3 DNA reads TGTGCCAGCAGCTTAGAAGCGGAAAATGAGCAGTTCTTC. The chain has TRBV7-2 and TRBJ2-1; tentatively, D is TRBD2 (5 bases). The CDR3 loop spans 13 amino acids. The germline V gene encodes CDR1 SGHTA and CDR2 FQGNSA. The germline V and J ends were trimmed by 1 base and 7 bases, with 8 bases remaining between them.

This chain joins TRBV18 and TRBJ1-4; 7 bases are a match to TRBD1. Germline loops: CDR1 KGHSH, CDR2 LQKENI. Trimming at V came to 4 bases and at J to 5 bases, leaving 1 base not matched to a gene. This CDR3 is built from 13 residues. In nucleotides, the CDR3 is TGTGCCAGCTCACGGGGACAGAATGAAAAACTGTTTTTT. It translates to CASSRGQNEKLFF.

J is TRBJ1-3 and V is TRBV12-1; the table's D call, TRBD1, has no DNA check behind it. TRBV12-1 is a known pseudogene. This CDR3 has 16 amino acids. CDR3 protein: CASSLLRVRSGNTIYF. DNA for the CDR3: TGTGCCAGCAGCTTACTCAGGGTTCGGTCTGGAAACACCATATATTTT.

V gene TRBV19 combines with J gene TRBJ2-2; a possible D gene is TRBD1 (5 bases). The ends were cut back, 8 bases at V and 5 bases at J, with 9 bases in the middle. The germline gives CDR1 LNHDA, CDR2 SQIVND (reference sequence). The CDR3 is made up of 12 amino acids. The CDR3 reads CASWQGTGELFF. CDR3 bases: TGTGCCAGTTGGCAGGGAACCGGGGAGCTGTTTTTT.

The chain has TRBV27 and TRBJ2-2; TRBD2 matches at 11 bases. V lost 2 bases, J lost 8 bases, and 4 bases stayed unmatched. The CDR3 covers 15 residues. CDR1 is MNHEY, CDR2 SMNVEV, per germline (reference sequence). The CDR3, as DNA: TGTGCCAGCAGTTTAGGACTAGCGGGCGTGGGGGAGCTGTTTTTT. Translation gives CASSLGLAGVGELFF.

The V gene is TRBV15, the J gene TRBJ2-1; 12 nucleotides align to TRBD1. After removal of 0 bases from V and 4 bases from J, the junction contained 10 bases not matched to a gene. There are 19 residues in the CDR3. The germline CDR1 and CDR2 sequences are LNHNV and YYDKDF (reference sequence). The CDR3 DNA reads as TGTGCCACCAGCAGAGATCAAGGGACAGGGGGCCGTCGTTACAATGAGCAGTTCTTC. Encoded protein: CATSRDQGTGGRRYNEQFF.

This clone was seen once. The chain carries TRBV5-1 and TRBJ2-5; weak D call: TRBD2 (5 bases). CDR3 length: 13 amino acids. The V end was cut by 1 base, the J end by 3 bases, with 7 bases between. Germline V gene sequence: CDR1 SGHRS, CDR2 YFSETQ. CDR3 DNA sequence: TGCGCCAGCAGCTTGTCGGGGAAAGAGACCCAGTACTTC. This sequence encodes CASSLSGKETQYF.

V gene TRBV19 combines with J gene TRBJ1-5; D is ambiguous. Trimming took 1 base from V and 0 from J, leaving 10 bases between them. The CDR3 loop spans 16 amino acids. In germline, CDR1 is LNHDA, CDR2 SQIVND (reference sequence). CDR3 bases: TGTGCCAGTAGTATAGCGGCGGCTTATAGCAATCAGCCCCAGCATTTT. Its protein product is CASSIAAAYSNQPQHF. Drawing the rest from reference TRBV19 and TRBJ1-5, the complete variable domain is DGGITQSPKYLFRKEGQNVTLSCEQNLNHDAMYWYRQDPGQGLRLIYYSQIVNDFQKGDIAEGYSVSREKKESFPLTVTSAQKNPTAFYLCASSIAAAYSNQPQHFGDGTRLSIL.

V gene TRBV5-1 combines with J gene TRBJ1-4, with 7 bases fitting TRBD1. The CDR3 totals 16 residues. Germline V CDR1 and CDR2: SGHRS, YFSETQ. Trimming removed 1 base from V and 7 bases from J; junction bases left unmatched: 10. The CDR3 reads CASSLTPLTGTEKLFF. The DNA of the CDR3 is TGCGCCAGCAGCTTGACCCCTTTGACAGGGACTGAAAAACTGTTTTTT.